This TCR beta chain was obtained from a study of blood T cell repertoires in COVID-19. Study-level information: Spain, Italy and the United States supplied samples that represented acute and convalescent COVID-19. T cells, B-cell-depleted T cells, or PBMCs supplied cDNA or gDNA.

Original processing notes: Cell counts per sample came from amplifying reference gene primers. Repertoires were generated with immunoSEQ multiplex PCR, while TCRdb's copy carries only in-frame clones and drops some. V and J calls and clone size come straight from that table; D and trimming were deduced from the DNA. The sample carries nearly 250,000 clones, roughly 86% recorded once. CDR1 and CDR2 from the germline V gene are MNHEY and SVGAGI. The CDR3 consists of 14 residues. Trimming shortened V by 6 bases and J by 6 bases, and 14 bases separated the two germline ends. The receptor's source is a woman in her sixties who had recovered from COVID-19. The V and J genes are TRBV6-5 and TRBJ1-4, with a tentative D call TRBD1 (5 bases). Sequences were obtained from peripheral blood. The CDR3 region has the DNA TGTGCCAGCAGCTCCGGGACTCACTATGAAAAACTGTTTTTT. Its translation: CASSSGTHYEKLFF.